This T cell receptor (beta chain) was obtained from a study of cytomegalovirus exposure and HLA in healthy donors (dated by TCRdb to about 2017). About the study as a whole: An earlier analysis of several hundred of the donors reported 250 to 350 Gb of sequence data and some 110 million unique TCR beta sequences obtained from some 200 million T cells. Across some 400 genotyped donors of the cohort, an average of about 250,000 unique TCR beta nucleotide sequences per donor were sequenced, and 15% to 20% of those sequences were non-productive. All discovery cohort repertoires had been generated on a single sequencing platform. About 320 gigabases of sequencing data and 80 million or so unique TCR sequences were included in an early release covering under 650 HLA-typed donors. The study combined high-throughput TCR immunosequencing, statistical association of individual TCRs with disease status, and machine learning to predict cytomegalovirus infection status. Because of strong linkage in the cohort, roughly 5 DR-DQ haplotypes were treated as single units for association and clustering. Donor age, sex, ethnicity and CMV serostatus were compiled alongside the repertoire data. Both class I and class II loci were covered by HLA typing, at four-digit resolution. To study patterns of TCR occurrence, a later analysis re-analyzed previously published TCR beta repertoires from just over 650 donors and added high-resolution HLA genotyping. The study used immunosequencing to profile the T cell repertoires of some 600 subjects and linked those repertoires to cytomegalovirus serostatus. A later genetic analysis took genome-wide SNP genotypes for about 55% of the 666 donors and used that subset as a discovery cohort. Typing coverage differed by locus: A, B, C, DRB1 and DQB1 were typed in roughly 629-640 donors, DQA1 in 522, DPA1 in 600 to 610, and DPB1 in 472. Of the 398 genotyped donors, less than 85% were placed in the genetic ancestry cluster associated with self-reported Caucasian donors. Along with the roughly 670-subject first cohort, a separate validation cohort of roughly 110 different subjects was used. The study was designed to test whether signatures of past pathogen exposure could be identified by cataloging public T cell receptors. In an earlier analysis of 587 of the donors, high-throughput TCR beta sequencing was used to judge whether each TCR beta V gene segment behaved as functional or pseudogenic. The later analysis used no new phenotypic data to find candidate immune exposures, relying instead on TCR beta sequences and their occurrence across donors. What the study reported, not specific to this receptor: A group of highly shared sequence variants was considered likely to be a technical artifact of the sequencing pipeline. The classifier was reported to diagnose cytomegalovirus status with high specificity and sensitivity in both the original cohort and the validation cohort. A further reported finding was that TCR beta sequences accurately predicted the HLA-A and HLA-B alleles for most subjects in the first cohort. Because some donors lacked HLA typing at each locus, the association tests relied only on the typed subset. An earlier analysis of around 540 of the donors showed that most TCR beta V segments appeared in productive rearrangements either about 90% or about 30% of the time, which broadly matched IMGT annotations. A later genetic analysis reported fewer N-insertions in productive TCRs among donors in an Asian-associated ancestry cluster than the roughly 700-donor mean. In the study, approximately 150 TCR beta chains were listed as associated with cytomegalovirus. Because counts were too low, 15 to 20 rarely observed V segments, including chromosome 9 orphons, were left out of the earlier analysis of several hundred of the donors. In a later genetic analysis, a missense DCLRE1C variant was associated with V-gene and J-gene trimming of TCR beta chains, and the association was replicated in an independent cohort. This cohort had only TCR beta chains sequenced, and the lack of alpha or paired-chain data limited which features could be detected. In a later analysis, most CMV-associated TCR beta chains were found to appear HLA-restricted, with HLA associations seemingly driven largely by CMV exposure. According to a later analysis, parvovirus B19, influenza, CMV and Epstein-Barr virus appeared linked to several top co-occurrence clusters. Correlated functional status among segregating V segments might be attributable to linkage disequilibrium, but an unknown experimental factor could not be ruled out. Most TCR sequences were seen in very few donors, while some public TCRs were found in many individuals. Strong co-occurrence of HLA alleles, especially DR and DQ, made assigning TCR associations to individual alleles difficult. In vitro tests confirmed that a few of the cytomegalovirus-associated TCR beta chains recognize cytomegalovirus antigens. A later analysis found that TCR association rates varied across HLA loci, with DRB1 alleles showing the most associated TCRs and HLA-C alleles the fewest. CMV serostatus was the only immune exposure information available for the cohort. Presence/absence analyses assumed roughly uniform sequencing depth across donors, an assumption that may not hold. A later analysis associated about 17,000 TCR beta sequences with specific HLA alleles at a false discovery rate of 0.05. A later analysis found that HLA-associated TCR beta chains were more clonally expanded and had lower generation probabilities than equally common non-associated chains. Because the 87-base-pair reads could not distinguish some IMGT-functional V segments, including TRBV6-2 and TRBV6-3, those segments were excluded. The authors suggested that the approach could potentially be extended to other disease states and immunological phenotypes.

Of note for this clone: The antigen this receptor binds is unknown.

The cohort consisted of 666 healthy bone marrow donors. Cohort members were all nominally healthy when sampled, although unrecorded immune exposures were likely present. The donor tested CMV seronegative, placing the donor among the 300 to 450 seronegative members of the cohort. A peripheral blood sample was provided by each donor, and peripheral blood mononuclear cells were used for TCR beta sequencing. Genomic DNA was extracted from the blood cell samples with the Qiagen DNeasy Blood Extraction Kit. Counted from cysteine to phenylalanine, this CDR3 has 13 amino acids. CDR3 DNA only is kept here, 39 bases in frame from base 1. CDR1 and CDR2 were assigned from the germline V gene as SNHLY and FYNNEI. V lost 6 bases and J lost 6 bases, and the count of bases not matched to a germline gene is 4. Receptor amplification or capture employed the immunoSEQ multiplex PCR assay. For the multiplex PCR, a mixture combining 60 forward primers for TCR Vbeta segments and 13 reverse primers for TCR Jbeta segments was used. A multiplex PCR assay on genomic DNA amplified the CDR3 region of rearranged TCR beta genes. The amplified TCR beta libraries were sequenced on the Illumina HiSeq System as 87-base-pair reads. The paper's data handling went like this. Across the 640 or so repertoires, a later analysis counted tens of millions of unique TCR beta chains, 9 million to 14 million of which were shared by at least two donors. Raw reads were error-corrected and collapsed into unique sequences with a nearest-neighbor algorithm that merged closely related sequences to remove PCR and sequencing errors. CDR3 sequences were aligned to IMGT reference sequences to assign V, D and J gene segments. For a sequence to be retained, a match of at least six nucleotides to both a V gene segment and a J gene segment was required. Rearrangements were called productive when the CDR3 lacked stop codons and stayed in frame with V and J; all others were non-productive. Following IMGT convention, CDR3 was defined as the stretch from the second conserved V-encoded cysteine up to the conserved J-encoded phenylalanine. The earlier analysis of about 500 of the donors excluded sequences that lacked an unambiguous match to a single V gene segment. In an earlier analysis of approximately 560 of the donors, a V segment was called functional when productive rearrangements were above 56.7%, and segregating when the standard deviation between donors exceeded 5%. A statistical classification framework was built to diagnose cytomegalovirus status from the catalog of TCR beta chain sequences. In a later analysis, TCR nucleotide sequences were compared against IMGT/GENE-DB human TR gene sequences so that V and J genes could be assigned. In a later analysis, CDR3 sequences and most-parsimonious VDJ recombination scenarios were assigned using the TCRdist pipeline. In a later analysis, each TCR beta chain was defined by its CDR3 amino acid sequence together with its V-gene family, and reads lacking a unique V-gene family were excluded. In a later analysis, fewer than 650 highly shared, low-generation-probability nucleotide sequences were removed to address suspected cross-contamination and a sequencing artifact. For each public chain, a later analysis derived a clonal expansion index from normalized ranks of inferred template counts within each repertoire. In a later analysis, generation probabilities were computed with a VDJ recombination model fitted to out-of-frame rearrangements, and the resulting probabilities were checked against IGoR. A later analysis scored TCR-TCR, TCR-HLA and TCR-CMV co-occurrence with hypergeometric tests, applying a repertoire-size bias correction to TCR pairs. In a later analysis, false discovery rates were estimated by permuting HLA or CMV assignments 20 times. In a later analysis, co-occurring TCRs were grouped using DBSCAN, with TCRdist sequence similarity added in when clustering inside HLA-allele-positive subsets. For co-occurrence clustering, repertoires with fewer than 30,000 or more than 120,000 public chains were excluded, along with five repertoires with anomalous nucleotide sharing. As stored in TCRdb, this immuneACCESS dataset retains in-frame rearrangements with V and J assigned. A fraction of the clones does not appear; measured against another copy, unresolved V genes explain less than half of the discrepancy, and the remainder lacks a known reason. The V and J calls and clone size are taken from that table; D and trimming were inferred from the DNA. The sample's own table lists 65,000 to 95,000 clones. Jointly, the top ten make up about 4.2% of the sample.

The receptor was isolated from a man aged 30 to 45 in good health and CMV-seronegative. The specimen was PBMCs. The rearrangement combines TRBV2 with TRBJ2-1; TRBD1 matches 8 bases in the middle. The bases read TGTGCCAGCAGGCCTACAGGGGGCAATGAGCAGTTCTTC. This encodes CASRPTGGNEQFF. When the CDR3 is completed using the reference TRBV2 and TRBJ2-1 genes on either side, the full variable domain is EPEVTQTPSHQVTQMGQEVILRCVPISNHLYFYWYRQILGQKVEFLVSFYNNEISEKSEIFDDQFSVERPDGSNFTLKIRSTKLEDSAMYFCASRPTGGNEQFFGPGTRLTVL.